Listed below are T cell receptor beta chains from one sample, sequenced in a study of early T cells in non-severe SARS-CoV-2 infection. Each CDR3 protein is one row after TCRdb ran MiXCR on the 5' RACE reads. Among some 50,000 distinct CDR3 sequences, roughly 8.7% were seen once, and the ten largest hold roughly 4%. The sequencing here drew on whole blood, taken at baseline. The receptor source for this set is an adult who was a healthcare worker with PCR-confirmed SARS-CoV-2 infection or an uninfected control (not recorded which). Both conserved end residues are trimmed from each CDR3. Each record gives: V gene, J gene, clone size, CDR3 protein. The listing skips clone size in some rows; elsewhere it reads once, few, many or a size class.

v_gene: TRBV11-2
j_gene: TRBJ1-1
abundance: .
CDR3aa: ASSLGTGRYTEAF

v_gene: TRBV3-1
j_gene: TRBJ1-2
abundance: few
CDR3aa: ASSQNQGRWGYT

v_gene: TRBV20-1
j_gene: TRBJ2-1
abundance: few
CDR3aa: SARDRASVRNEQF

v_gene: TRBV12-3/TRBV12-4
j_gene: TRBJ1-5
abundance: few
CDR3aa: ASSLTGGSQPQH

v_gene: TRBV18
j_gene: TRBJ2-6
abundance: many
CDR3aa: ASSLVGVSGANVLT

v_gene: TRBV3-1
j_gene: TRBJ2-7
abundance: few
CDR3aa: ASSPRTSGGEQY

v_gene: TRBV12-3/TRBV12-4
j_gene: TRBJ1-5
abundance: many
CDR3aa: ASSLWGAGNQPQH

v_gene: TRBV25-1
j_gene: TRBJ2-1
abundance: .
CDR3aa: ASSETGRGYNEQF

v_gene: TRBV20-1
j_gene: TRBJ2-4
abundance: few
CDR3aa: SASSLGRDNYIQY

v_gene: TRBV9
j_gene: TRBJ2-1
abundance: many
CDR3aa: ASSVGPGSLGEQF

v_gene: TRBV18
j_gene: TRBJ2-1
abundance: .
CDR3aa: ASSPPQGTYNEQF

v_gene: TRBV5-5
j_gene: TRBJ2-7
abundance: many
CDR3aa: ASSLTGDEQY

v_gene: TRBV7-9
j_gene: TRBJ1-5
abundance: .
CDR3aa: ASSPGGAQSNQPQH

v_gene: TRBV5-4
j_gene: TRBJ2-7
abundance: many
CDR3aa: ASSLWDRNYEQY

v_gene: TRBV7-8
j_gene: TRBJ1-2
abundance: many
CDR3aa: ASSLGQVERYT